Detailed here is one TCR beta chain. Germline V gives CDR1 MNHEY, CDR2 SVGAGI. J lost 9 bases, V lost 2 bases, and 3 bases had no gene match. The CDR3 has 14 amino acids. Per the original data handling: Reference gene primer amplification in the assay estimated nucleated cell counts. Only in-frame clones appear in the TCRdb table, and some are missing; sequencing was by immunoSEQ multiplex PCR. The D gene and trimming were derived from the DNA, and the V and J assignments and clone size from that table. The sample lists about 280,000 clones, about nine tenths occurring once. This sample was taken from a study of blood T cell repertoires in COVID-19. Overall study context: Sites in the United States, Italy and Spain provided acute and convalescent COVID-19 samples. The cDNA or gDNA used as material had been derived from T cells, B-cell-depleted T cells, or PBMCs.

V gene TRBV6-5 combines with J gene TRBJ2-7; the match to TRBD2 covers 14 bases. The sequence was obtained from a woman in her forties or fifties who had recovered from COVID-19. Sequencing was carried out using peripheral blood. CDR3 loop: CASSYRLAGGVQYF. The CDR3 DNA reads as TGTGCCAGCAGTTACAGACTAGCGGGGGGGGTGCAGTACTTC.